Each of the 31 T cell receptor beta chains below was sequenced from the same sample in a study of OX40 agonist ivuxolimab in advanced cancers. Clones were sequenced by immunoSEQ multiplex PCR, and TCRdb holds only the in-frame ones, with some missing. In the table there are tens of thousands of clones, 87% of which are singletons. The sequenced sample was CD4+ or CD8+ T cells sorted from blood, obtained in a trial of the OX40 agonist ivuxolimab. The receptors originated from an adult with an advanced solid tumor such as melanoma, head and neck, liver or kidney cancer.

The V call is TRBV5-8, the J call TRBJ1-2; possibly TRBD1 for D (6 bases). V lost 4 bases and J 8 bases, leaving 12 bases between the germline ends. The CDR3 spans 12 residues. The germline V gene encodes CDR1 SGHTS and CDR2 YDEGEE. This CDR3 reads CASSLRGTGYTF. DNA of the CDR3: TGTGCCAGCAGCCTCAGGGGCACCGGCTACACCTTC.

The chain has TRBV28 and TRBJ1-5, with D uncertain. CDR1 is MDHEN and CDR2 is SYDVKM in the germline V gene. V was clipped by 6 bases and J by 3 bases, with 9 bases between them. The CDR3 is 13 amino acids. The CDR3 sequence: CASRIRYNQPQHF. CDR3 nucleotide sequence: TGTGCCAGCAGAATTAGGTACAATCAGCCCCAGCATTTT.

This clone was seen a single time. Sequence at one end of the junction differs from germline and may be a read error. CDR3 amino acids: CTSSRGQGSYNEQFF. The DNA of the CDR3 is TGTACCAGCAGCCGTGGGCAGGGATCCTACAATGAGCAGTTCTTC. The gene calls are TRBV11-3 and TRBJ2-1; tentatively, D is TRBD1 (5 bases). The germline CDR1 and CDR2 sequences are SGHNT and YENEEA. This CDR3 contains 15 residues.

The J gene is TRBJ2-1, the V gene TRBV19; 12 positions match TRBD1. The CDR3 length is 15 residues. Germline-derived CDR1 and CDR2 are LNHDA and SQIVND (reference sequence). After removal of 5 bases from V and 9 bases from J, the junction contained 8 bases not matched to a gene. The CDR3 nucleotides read TGTGCCAGTAGTGCAGGGACAGGGGGCTCTACTGAGCAGTTCTTC. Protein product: CASSAGTGGSTEQFF.

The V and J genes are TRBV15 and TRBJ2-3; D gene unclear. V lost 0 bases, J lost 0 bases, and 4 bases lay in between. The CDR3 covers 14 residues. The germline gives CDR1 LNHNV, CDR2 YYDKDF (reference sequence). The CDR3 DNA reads TGTGCCACCAGCAGAGATCCGAGCACAGATACGCAGTATTTT. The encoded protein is CATSRDPSTDTQYF.

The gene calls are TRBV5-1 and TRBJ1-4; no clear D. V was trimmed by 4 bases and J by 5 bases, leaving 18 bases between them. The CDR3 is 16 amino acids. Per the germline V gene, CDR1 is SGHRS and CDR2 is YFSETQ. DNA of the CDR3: TGCGCCAGCAGCAACGGCAGGAGTGGGTCGAATGAAAAACTGTTTTTT. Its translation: CASSNGRSGSNEKLFF. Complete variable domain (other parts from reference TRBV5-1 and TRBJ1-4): KAGVTQTPRYLIKTRGQQVTLSCSPISGHRSVSWYQQTPGQGLQFLFEYFSETQRNKGNFPGRFSGRQFSNSRSEMNVSTLELGDSALYLCASSNGRSGSNEKLFFGSGTQLSVL.

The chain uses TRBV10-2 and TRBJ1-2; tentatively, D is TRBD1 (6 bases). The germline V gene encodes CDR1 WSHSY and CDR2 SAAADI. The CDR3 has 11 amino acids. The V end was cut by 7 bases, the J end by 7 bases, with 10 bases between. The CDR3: CASTTRGGYTF. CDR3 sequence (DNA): TGCGCCAGCACCACCAGGGGTGGCTACACCTTC.

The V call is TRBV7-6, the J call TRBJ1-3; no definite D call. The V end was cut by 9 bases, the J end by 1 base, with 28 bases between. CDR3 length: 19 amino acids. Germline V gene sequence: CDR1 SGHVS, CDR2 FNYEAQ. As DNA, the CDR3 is TGTGCCAGAACACGAGGGCGTCTGGCAGGCATGTCGTCTGGAAACACCATATATTTT. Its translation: CARTRGRLAGMSSGNTIYF.

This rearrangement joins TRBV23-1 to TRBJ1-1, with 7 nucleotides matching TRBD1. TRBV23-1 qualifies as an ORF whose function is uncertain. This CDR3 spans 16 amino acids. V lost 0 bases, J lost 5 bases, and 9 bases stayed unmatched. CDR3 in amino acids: CASSQSRRGRLTEAFF. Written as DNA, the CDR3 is TGCGCCAGCAGTCAATCCCGGAGGGGGCGACTGACTGAAGCTTTCTTT.

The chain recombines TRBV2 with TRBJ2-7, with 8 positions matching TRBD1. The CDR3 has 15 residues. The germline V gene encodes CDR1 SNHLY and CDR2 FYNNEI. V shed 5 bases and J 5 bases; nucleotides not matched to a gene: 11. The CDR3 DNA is TGTGCCAGCAGTACTACTGGGACAGGATGGAACGAGCAGTACTTC. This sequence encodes CASSTTGTGWNEQYF.

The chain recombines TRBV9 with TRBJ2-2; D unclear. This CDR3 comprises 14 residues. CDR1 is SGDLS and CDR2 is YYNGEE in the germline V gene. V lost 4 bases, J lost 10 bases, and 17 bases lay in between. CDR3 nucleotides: TGTGCCAGCAGCCCGAGAGTGTGGGCCGAGGAGCTGTTTTTT. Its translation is CASSPRVWAEELFF.

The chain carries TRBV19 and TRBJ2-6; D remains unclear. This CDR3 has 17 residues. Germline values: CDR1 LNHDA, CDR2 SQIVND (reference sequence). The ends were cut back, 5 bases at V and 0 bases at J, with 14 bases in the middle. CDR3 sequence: CASSLGPGYSGANVLTF. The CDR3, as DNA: TGTGCCAGTAGTCTCGGACCCGGCTACTCTGGGGCCAACGTCCTGACTTTC.

CDR3: CATSRGGQGSTEAFF. CDR3 nucleotide sequence: TGTGCCACCAGCAGGGGGGGACAGGGGAGTACTGAAGCTTTCTTT. The chain couples TRBV15 to TRBJ1-1, with 10 bases lining up with TRBD1. Germline values: CDR1 LNHNV, CDR2 YYDKDF (reference sequence). The junction had 6 bases not matched to a gene; V was cut back by 3 bases and J by 5 bases. The length of the CDR3 is 15 residues.

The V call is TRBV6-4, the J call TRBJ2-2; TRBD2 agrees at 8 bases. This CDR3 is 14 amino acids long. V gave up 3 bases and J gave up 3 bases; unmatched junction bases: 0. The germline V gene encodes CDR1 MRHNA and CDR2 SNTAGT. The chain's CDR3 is CASSEAGDTGELFF. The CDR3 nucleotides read TGTGCCAGCAGTGAAGCGGGAGACACCGGGGAGCTGTTTTTT.

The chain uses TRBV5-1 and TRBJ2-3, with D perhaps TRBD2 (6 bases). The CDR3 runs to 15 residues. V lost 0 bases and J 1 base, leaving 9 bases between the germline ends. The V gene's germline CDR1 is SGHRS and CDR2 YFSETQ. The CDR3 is CASSLEASGTDTQYF. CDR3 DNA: TGCGCCAGCAGCTTGGAGGCTAGCGGCACAGATACGCAGTATTTT.

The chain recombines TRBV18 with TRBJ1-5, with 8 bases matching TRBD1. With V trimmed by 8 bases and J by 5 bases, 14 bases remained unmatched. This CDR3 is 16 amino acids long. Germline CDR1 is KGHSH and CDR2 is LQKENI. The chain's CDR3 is CASHHDNDRGHQPQHF. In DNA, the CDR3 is TGTGCCAGCCATCACGATAACGACAGGGGACATCAGCCCCAGCATTTT.

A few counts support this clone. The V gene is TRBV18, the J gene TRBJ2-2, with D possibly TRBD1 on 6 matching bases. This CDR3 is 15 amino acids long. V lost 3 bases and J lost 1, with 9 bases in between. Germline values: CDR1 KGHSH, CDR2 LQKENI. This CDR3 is CASSPGTMNTGELFF. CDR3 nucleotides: TGTGCCAGCTCACCCGGGACAATGAACACCGGGGAGCTGTTTTTT.

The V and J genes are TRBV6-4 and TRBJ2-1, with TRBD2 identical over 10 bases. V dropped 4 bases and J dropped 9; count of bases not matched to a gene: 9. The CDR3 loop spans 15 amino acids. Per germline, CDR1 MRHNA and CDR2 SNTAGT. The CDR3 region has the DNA TGTGCCAGCAGTGTAATAGGGCTAGCGGGAGCTGAGCAGTTCTTC. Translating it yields CASSVIGLAGAEQFF.

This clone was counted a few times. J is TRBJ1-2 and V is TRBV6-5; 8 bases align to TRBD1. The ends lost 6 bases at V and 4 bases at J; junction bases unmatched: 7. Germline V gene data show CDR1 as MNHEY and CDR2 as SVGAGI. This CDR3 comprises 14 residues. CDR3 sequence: CASRTQGVVYGYTF. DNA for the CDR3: TGTGCCAGCAGAACACAGGGGGTAGTCTATGGCTACACCTTC.

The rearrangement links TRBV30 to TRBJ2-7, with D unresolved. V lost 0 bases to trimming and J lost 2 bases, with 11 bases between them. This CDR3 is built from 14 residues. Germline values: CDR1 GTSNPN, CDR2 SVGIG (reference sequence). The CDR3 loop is CAWSVGNGAYEQYF. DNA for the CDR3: TGTGCCTGGAGTGTTGGTAATGGGGCCTACGAGCAGTACTTC. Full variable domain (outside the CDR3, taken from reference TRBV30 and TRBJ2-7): SQTIHQWPATLVQPVGSPLSLECTVEGTSNPNLYWYRQAAGRGLQLLFYSVGIGQISSEVPQNLSASRPQDRQFILSSKKLLLSDSGFYLCAWSVGNGAYEQYFGPGTRLTVT.

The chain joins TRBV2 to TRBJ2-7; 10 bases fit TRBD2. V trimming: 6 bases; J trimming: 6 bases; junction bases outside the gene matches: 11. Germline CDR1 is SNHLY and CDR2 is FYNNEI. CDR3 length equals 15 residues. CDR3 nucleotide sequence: TGTGCCAGCAGGCCTCGACTAGCGGGTGGAACCGAGCAGTACTTC. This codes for CASRPRLAGGTEQYF.

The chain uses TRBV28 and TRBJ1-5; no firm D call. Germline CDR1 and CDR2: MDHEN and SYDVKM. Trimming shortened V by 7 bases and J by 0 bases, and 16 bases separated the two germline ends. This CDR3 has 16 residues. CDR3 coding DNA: TGTGCCAGCAACCCGATGGCGGCCTATAGCAATCAGCCCCAGCATTTT. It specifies CASNPMAAYSNQPQHF.

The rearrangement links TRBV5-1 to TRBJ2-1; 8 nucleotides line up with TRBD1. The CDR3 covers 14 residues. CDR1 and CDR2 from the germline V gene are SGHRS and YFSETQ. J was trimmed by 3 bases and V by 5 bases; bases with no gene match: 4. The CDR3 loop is CASSQGQVYNEQFF. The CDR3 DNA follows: TGCGCCAGCAGTCAGGGACAGGTCTACAATGAGCAGTTCTTC. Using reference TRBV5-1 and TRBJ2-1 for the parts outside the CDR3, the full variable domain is KAGVTQTPRYLIKTRGQQVTLSCSPISGHRSVSWYQQTPGQGLQFLFEYFSETQRNKGNFPGRFSGRQFSNSRSEMNVSTLELGDSALYLCASSQGQVYNEQFFGPGTRLTVL.

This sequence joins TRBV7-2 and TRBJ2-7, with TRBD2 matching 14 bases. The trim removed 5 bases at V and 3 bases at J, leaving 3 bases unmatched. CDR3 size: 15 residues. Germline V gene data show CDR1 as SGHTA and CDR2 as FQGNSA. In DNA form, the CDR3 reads TGTGCCAGCAGCGTGGGACTAGCGGGAGTCTACGAGCAGTACTTC. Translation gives CASSVGLAGVYEQYF.

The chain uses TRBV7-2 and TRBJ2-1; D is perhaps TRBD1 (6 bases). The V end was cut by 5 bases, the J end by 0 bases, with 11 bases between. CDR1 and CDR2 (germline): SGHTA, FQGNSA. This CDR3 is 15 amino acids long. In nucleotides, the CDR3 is TGTGCCAGCAGCGGCGGACAGAGCTCCTACAATGAGCAGTTCTTC. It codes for CASSGGQSSYNEQFF.

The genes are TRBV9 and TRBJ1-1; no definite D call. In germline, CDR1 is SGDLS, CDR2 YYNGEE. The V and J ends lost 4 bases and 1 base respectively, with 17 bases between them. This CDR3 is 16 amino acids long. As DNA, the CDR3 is TGTGCCAGCAGCCCTAGAGACCTTTGGCGGAACACTGAAGCTTTCTTT. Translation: CASSPRDLWRNTEAFF.

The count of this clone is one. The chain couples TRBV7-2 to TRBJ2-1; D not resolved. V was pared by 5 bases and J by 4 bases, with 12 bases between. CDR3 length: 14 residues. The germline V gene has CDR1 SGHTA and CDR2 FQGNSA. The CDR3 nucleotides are TGTGCCAGCAGCCCGCCCGGTCCTTACAATGAGCAGTTCTTC. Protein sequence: CASSPPGPYNEQFF.

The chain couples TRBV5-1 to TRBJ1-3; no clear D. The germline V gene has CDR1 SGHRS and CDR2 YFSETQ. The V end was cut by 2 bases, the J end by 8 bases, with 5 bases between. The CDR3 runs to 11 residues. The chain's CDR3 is CASSFGDTIYF. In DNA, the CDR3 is TGCGCCAGCAGCTTCGGGGACACCATATATTTT.

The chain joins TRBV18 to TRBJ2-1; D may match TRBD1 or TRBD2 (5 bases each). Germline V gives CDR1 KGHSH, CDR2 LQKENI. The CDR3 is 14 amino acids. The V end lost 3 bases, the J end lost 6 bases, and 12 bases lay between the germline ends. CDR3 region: CASSPLGTVNEQFF. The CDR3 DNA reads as TGTGCCAGCTCACCGCTAGGGACGGTCAATGAGCAGTTCTTC.

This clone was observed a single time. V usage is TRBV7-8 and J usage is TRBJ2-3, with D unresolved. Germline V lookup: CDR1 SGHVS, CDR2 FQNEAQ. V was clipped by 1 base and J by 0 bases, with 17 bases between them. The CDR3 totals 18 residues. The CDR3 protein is CASSLEYFDGSSTDTQYF. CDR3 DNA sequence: TGTGCCAGCAGCTTAGAATATTTTGACGGGTCTAGCACAGATACGCAGTATTTT.

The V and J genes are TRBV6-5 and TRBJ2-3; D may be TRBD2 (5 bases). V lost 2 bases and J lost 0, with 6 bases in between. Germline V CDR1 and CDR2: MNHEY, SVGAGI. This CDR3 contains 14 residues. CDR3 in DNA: TGTGCCAGCAGTTACGACTATAGCACAGATACGCAGTATTTT. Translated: CASSYDYSTDTQYF.